The 13 T cell receptor beta chains reported below all come from one sample, sequenced in a study of OX40 agonist ivuxolimab in advanced cancers. The data were produced by immunoSEQ multiplex PCR, yet TCRdb's version contains in-frame clones alone and is incomplete. This table holds more than 65,000 clones, 85% found once. Material: CD4+ or CD8+ T cells sorted from blood, obtained in a trial of the OX40 agonist ivuxolimab. These receptors came from an adult with an advanced solid tumor such as melanoma, head and neck, liver or kidney cancer.

The CDR3 spells CASSLSVPTSGFTDTQYF. The CDR3 nucleotides read TGTGCCAGCAGTTTATCGGTCCCCACTAGCGGGTTCACAGATACGCAGTATTTT. The rearrangement links TRBV27 to TRBJ2-3; 9 positions agree with TRBD2. V was pared by 0 bases and J by 2 bases, with 9 bases of the junction left unmatched. Germline CDR1 and CDR2: MNHEY and SMNVEV (reference sequence). The CDR3 has 18 residues.

The V gene is TRBV6-6, the J gene TRBJ1-1; possibly TRBD1 for D (6 bases). Per germline, CDR1 MNHNY and CDR2 SVGAGI (reference sequence). V dropped 8 bases and J dropped 0 bases, with 19 bases sitting between them. The CDR3 extends over 16 amino acids. This CDR3 is CASSNGGGALNTEAFF. The CDR3 bases are TGTGCCAGCTCAAACGGTGGGGGGGCCTTGAACACTGAAGCTTTCTTT.

In its sample, this clone was seen many times. The rearrangement joins TRBV28 to TRBJ2-7, with D possibly TRBD1 on 6 matching bases. Per germline, CDR1 MDHEN and CDR2 SYDVKM. The CDR3 consists of 12 residues. Trimming took 6 bases from V and 4 from J, leaving 10 bases between them. CDR3 sequence: CASSTDSYEQYF. The DNA of the CDR3 is TGTGCCAGCAGCACGGACAGTTACGAGCAGTACTTC. The full variable domain, with the rest looked up from reference TRBV28 and TRBJ2-7, is DVKVTQSSRYLVKRTGEKVFLECVQDMDHENMFWYRQDPGLGLRLIYFSYDVKMKEKGDIPEGYSVSREKKERFSLILESASTNQTSMYLCASSTDSYEQYFGPGTRLTVT.

The chain links TRBV2 to TRBJ1-2, with TRBD1 as a possible D gene (5 bases). The CDR3 runs to 15 residues. Trimming left V 2 bases short and J 8 bases short, with 18 bases between. The germline gives CDR1 SNHLY, CDR2 FYNNEI. The CDR3 DNA sequence: TGTGCCAGCAGTGAACAGGTCGAGGGGCTTGTCGGCTACACCTTC. Its protein product is CASSEQVEGLVGYTF.

The chain is built from TRBV15 and TRBJ2-3, with a possible D match to TRBD2 (5 bases). The CDR3 has 19 amino acids. CDR1 LNHNV and CDR2 YYDKDF come from the germline V gene (reference sequence). V was pared by 1 base and J by 0 bases, with 20 bases between. DNA of the CDR3: TGTGCCACCAGCAGAGGATTCACTAGAGGATCTCCTAGCACAGATACGCAGTATTTT. Translation gives CATSRGFTRGSPSTDTQYF.

The CDR3 DNA is TGTGCCAGCAGTTACATTGCAGGGAGCTACGAGCAGTACTTC. Protein product: CASSYIAGSYEQYF. The V gene is TRBV6-6, the J gene TRBJ2-7; perhaps D is TRBD1 or TRBD2 (5 bases each). This CDR3 spans 14 amino acids. Germline V gene lookup returns CDR1 MNHNY and CDR2 SVGAGI (reference sequence). Trimming left V 2 bases short and J 3 bases short, with 11 bases between.

The V call is TRBV5-1, the J call TRBJ2-5, with 12 bases identical to TRBD2. The CDR3 covers 14 residues. Germline assignment: CDR1 SGHRS and CDR2 YFSETQ. J lost 5 bases, V lost 4 bases, and 3 bases had no gene match. The CDR3 nucleotides read TGCGCCAGCAGCCCTGGGACTAGCGGGGAGACCCAGTACTTC. This translates into CASSPGTSGETQYF.

This chain joins TRBV15 and TRBJ2-5; unclear D gene. Between the trimmed V and J ends, which lost 0 bases and 2 bases, there was a span of 10 bases. The CDR3 spans 15 residues. Germline V gene data show CDR1 as LNHNV and CDR2 as YYDKDF (reference sequence). CDR3 loop: CATSRDRSVQETQYF. As DNA, the CDR3 is TGTGCCACCAGCAGAGATCGGTCAGTTCAAGAGACCCAGTACTTC.

This chain links TRBV6-5 with TRBJ2-7; D remains ambiguous. CDR1 and CDR2 from the germline V gene are MNHEY and SVGAGI. V was clipped by 7 bases and J by 6 bases, with 22 bases between them. The CDR3 loop spans 15 amino acids. DNA for the CDR3: TGTGCCAGCAAAGCAGGCTTTCCCACGAATCTCGAGCAGTACTTC. Its translation is CASKAGFPTNLEQYF.

V usage is TRBV28 and J usage is TRBJ1-5; a weak D match, TRBD1 (5 bases). Germline V lookup: CDR1 MDHEN, CDR2 SYDVKM. The CDR3 length is 13 residues. With 8 bases removed from V and 4 bases from J, the gap between germline ends came to 12 bases. The CDR3 reads CASVSGSNQPQHF. CDR3 in DNA: TGTGCCAGCGTGTCAGGGTCTAATCAGCCCCAGCATTTT.

The J gene is TRBJ2-2, the V gene TRBV28; D is undetermined. V lost 2 bases, J lost 0 bases, and 4 bases lay in between. The CDR3 runs to 14 residues. CDR1 is MDHEN and CDR2 is SYDVKM in the germline V gene. The CDR3 DNA reads as TGTGCCAGCAGTTTACTCGCGAACACCGGGGAGCTGTTTTTT. Protein sequence: CASSLLANTGELFF.

This clone has more than one count but fewer than ten. This chain links TRBV6-1 with TRBJ2-1; D remains ambiguous. The V end lost 2 bases, the J end lost 0 bases, and 8 bases lay between the germline ends. The germline gives CDR1 MNHNS, CDR2 SASEGT. The length of the CDR3 is 15 residues. The CDR3 DNA reads as TGTGCCAGCAGTGAACGTTCGGGCTCCTACAATGAGCAGTTCTTC. The encoded protein is CASSERSGSYNEQFF.

The V gene is TRBV10-2, the J gene TRBJ1-5; D gene uncertain. The germline V and J ends were trimmed by 2 bases and 6 bases, with 8 bases remaining between them. The length of the CDR3 is 13 residues. The germline V gene encodes CDR1 WSHSY and CDR2 SAAADI. CDR3 amino acids: CASSEGEAQPQHF. DNA for the CDR3: TGCGCCAGCAGTGAGGGGGAGGCTCAGCCCCAGCATTTT.